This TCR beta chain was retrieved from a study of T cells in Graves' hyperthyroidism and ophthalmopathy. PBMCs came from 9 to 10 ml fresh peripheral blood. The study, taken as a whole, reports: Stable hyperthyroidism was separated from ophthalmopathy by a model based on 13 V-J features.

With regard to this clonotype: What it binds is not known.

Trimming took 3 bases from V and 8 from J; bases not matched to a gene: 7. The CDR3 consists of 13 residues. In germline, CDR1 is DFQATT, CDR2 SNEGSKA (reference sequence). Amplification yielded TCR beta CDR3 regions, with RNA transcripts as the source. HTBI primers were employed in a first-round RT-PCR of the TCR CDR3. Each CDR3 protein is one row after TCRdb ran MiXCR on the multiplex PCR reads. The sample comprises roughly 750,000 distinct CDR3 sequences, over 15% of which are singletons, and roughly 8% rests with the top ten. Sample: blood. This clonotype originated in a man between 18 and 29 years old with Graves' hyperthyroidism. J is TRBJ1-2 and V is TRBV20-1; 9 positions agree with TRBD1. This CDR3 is CSARGDRASGYTF. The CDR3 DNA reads TGCAGTGCTAGGGGGGACAGGGCCTCAGGCTACACCTTC.